The clone carrying this T cell receptor beta chain appeared a few times. The sample carries other DNA sequences with the same CDR3. The authors' processing: Estimated nucleated cell counts came from reference gene primer amplification. Assay: immunoSEQ multiplex PCR; the TCRdb copy retains only in-frame clones and omits some. D and trimming were read from the DNA, whereas the V and J calls and clone size are those reported in that table. The sample holds approximately 150,000 clones, 75% to 90% seen once. This entry is derived from a study of blood T cell repertoires in COVID-19. About the research overall: Donors in the United States, Italy and Spain gave samples during acute or convalescent COVID-19. Sources were T cells, B-cell-depleted T cells, or PBMCs; the material itself was cDNA or gDNA.

This CDR3 contains 15 residues. Germline V gene data show CDR1 as MNHEY and CDR2 as SVGAGI. J gave up 1 base and V 6 bases, and 3 bases lay outside the gene matches. The clonotype was recovered from a woman aged 45-59 years with acute or convalescent COVID-19. The sequencing sample was made of peripheral blood. The gene calls are TRBV6-5 and TRBJ2-2; 9 bases map to TRBD2. The CDR3 DNA reads TGTGCCAGCAGGGTAGCGGGAGTGAACACCGGGGAGCTGTTTTTT. Translating it yields CASRVAGVNTGELFF.